This T cell receptor beta chain derives from a study of blood T cell repertoires in COVID-19. This clone was picked up one time. Using immunoSEQ multiplex PCR, the repertoire was profiled, and TCRdb retains in-frame clones only, with some absent. The sample lists about 260,000 clones, nearly 85% occurring once. Germline V gene data show CDR1 as MNHNY and CDR2 as SVGAGI (reference sequence). J was trimmed by 13 bases and V by 5 bases; bases with no gene match: 11. CDR3 length equals 14 residues. Sequenced material: peripheral blood. The chain has TRBV6-6 and TRBJ2-1; 10 bases agree with TRBD2. The TCR was taken from a human donor in a cohort sampled during active COVID-19. CDR3 amino acids: CASSDGLAVSEQFF. The DNA of the CDR3 is TGTGCCAGCAGTGACGGACTAGCGGTCTCCGAACAGTTCTTC.